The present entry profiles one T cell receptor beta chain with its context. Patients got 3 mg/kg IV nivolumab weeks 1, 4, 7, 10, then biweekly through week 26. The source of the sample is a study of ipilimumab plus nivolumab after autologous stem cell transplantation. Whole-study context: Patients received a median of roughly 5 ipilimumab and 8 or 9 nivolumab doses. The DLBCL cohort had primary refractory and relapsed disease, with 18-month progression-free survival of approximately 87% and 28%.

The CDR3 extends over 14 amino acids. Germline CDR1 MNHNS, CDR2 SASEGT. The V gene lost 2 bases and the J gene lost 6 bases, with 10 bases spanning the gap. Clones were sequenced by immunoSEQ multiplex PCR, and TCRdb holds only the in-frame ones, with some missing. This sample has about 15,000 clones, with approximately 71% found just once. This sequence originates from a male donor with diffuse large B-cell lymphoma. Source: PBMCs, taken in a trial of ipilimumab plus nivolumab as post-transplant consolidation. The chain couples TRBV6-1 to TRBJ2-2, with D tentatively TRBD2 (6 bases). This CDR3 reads CASSEPSVSGELFF. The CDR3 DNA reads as TGTGCCAGCAGTGAACCTAGCGTGTCCGGGGAGCTGTTTTTT.